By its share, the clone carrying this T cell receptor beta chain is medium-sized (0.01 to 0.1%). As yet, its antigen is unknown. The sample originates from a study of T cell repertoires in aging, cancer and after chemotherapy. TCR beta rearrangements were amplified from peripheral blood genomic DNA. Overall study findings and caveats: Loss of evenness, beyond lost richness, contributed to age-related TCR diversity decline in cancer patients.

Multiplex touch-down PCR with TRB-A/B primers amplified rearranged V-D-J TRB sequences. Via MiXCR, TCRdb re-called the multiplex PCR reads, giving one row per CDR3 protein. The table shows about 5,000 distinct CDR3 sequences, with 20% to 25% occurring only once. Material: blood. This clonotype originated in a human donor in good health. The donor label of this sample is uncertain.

In DNA form, the CDR3 reads TGTGCCAGCAGCTTAGGATCGCAGGGGGTGAAGTGTAGCAATCAGCCCCAGCATTTT. The encoded protein is CASSLGSQGVKCSNQPQHF. V gene TRBV7-4 combines with J gene TRBJ1-5, with TRBD1 matching over 7 bases. Per the germline V gene, CDR1 is SGHVT and CDR2 is SQSDAQ. This CDR3 comprises 19 residues. V gave up 1 base and J gave up 0 bases; unmatched junction bases: 12.